These T cell receptor beta chains were read from a single sample in a study of immune evolution from preneoplasia to lung adenocarcinoma. Data came from immunoSEQ multiplex PCR; TCRdb stores just in-frame clones and leaves some out. The sample consists of some 2,200 clones, about 80% of them appearing once. Sample: FFPE normal lung tissue adjacent to the tumor. These receptors came from a person aged 55 to 69 with lung adenocarcinoma. Each CDR3 is given with its conserved first and last residue. A D gene is named only where the DNA matches it firmly. The size entry is marked missing in some rows and otherwise reads once, few, many or a size class.

clone size	D gene	J gene	CDR3 length	V gene	CDR3 DNA	CDR3 protein
NA	NA	TRBJ2-7	15	TRBV4-3	TGCGCCAGCAGCCAGGGGTGGGGGGGGCGGTACGAGCAGTACTTC	CASSQGWGGRYEQYF
NA	TRBD2	TRBJ2-2	17	TRBV6-1	TGTGCCAGCAGTGAACGGCTAGCGGGAGGGCCCGGCGGGGAGCTGTTTTTT	CASSERLAGGPGGELFF
NA	TRBD2	TRBJ2-7	15	TRBV28	TGTGCCAGCAGTCTCCCACTAGCGGGAGTCCGCGAGCAGTACTTC	CASSLPLAGVREQYF
NA	TRBD1	TRBJ1-2	13	TRBV29-1	TGCAGCGCAAACAGGGGAGGGAACTATGGCTACACCTTC	CSANRGGNYGYTF
NA	NA	TRBJ2-2	12	TRBV30	TGTGCCTGGGGCTTGGGCGCCGGGGAGCTGTTTTTT	CAWGLGAGELFF
NA	NA	TRBJ1-5	19	TRBV6-4	TGTGCCAGCAGTGCTCTAAGTCAGGGGTTGGATCATAGCAATCAGCCCCAGCATTTT	CASSALSQGLDHSNQPQHF
NA	TRBD2	TRBJ2-1	14	TRBV29-1	TGCAGCGTTGATGGGCTAGCGGGAGTGAATGAGCAGTTCTTC	CSVDGLAGVNEQFF
NA	NA	TRBJ2-7	13	TRBV18	TGTGCCAGCTCACCAAACAGGGACAACGAGCAGTACTTC	CASSPNRDNEQYF
NA	NA	TRBJ2-7	13	TRBV29-1	TGCAGCGTTGTCTTTACATCCCACATCGGGCAGTACTTC	CSVVFTSHIGQYF
once	NA	TRBJ2-1	14	TRBV29-1	TGCAGCGTTGTCCTCGGGCGGGATTACAATGAGCAGTTCTTC	CSVVLGRDYNEQFF
NA	NA	TRBJ2-7	13	TRBV4-3	TGCGCCAGCAGCCCGAGTAGCTCCTACGAGCAGTACTTC	CASSPSSSYEQYF
large	NA	TRBJ2-1	14	TRBV5-8	TGTGCCAGCAGCTTTCTTCAGGACTACAATGAGCAGTTCTTC	CASSFLQDYNEQFF
NA	TRBD2	TRBJ2-1	14	TRBV19	TGTGCCAGTATATCCCTAGCGGGAGGTGATGAGCAGTTCTTC	CASISLAGGDEQFF
NA	NA	TRBJ1-6	14	TRBV9	TGTGCCAGCAGCACGGACTTAGAGAATTCACCCCTCCACTTT	CASSTDLENSPLHF
NA	NA	TRBJ2-1	13	TRBV9	TGTGCCAGCAGTGGCGGTTTCTACAATGAGCAGTTCTTC	CASSGGFYNEQFF
NA	NA	TRBJ1-2	14	TRBV7-8	TGTGCCAGCAGCTTAGTTAGTAGCACCTATGGCTACACCTTC	CASSLVSSTYGYTF
NA	NA	TRBJ1-1	13	TRBV7-2	TGTGCCAGCAGCTTACAGGGTAGCACTGAAGCTTTCTTT	CASSLQGSTEAFF
NA	NA	TRBJ2-1	14	TRBV5-1	TGCGCCAGCAGCTTGGGTGGGAACAACAATGAGCAGTTCTTC	CASSLGGNNNEQFF
once	NA	TRBJ1-2	16	TRBV5-4	TGTGCCAGCAGCAATAAACAGGGAAGACTTCTTGATGGCTACACCTTC	CASSNKQGRLLDGYTF
NA	NA	TRBJ1-2	15	TRBV28	TGTGCCAGCAGTTTAACCCAGGGGCGGGACTATGGCTACACCTTC	CASSLTQGRDYGYTF
NA	NA	TRBJ1-1	12	TRBV10-3	TGTGCCATCTCATGGGGGAACACTGAAGCTTTCTTT	CAISWGNTEAFF
once	NA	TRBJ1-5	14	TRBV4-1	TGCGCCAGCAGCCCGGGACGGGTAGATCAGCCCCAGCATTTT	CASSPGRVDQPQHF
once	NA	TRBJ2-1	13	TRBV6-5	TGTGCCAGCAGCCAGTCTTGGGCCTCTGAGCAGTTCTTC	CASSQSWASEQFF
NA	NA	TRBJ2-3	15	TRBV4-1	TGCGCCAGCAGCCGAGACCCCTTCCGCACAGATACGCAGTATTTT	CASSRDPFRTDTQYF
NA	NA	TRBJ1-4	14	TRBV5-4	TGTGCCAGCAGCAACTCCGAGCGGGGTGAAAAACTGTTTTTT	CASSNSERGEKLFF
NA	NA	TRBJ1-4	14	TRBV28	TGTGCCAGTTCCCTTTGGGGGGGTAATGAAAAACTGTTTTTT	CASSLWGGNEKLFF
few	NA	TRBJ1-5	14	TRBV28	TGTGCCAGCAGTTTTAGGGGGAGTGGTCAGCCCCAGCATTTT	CASSFRGSGQPQHF
NA	NA	TRBJ2-7	14	TRBV4-1	TGCGCCAGCAGCCGCACGGGACGGCCCTACGAGCAGTACTTC	CASSRTGRPYEQYF
NA	NA	TRBJ2-1	16	TRBV28	TGTGCCAGCAGTCCCTCCGGCTCTGGCTCCTACAATGAGCAGTTCTTC	CASSPSGSGSYNEQFF
once	NA	TRBJ2-1	16	TRBV18	TGTGCCAGCTCACCGTCCCGGACTACTCCTTACAATGAGCAGCTCTTC	CASSPSRTTPYNEQLF
NA	TRBD2	TRBJ2-5	12	TRBV2	TGTGCCAGCAGAACCCCTAGCGGGATGTTATACTTC	CASRTPSGMLYF
NA	NA	TRBJ2-1	15	TRBV6-5	TGTGCCAGCAGTTACAGGGGGAGCTCCTACAATGAGCAGTTCTTC	CASSYRGSSYNEQFF
NA	NA	TRBJ1-5	12	TRBV4-1	TGCGCCAGCGACCCCCTTGGACAGCCCCAGCATTTT	CASDPLGQPQHF
once	TRBD2	TRBJ2-5	16	TRBV15	TGTGCCACCAGCAGAGTTCCGGCGGGAGTGGAGGAGACCCAGTACTTC	CATSRVPAGVEETQYF
NA	TRBD2	TRBJ2-1	15	TRBV7-8	TGTGCCAGCAGCGCTTCTAGCGGGAGGGTCTTTGAGCAGTTCTTC	CASSASSGRVFEQFF
NA	NA	TRBJ2-6	15	TRBV18	TGTGCCAGCTCACCACAGAGGGCTGGGGCCAACGTCCTGACTTTC	CASSPQRAGANVLTF
NA	TRBD1	TRBJ2-7	15	TRBV6-5	TGTGCCAGCAGTCCCACCGGGACAGGAAATAGCGAGCAGTACTTC	CASSPTGTGNSEQYF
once	NA	TRBJ2-1	13	TRBV5-4	TGTGCCAGCAGCTTGGCCTTGGCACAGGATCAGTTCTTC	CASSLALAQDQFF
NA	NA	TRBJ2-5	13	TRBV7-9	TGTGCCAGCAGCTCCGGGACCCAAGAGACCCAGTACTTC	CASSSGTQETQYF
NA	NA	TRBJ2-1	13	TRBV4-2	TGTGCCAGCAGCCAAGATCTAAGCGGTGAGCAGTTCTTC	CASSQDLSGEQFF
NA	TRBD2	TRBJ2-7	16	TRBV28	TGTGCCAGCAGTTCCCCCGCTAGCGGGAGCTCCTACGAGCAGTACTTC	CASSSPASGSSYEQYF
NA	NA	TRBJ2-1	14	TRBV5-1	TGCGCCAGCAGTGGGACACAATCCTACAATGAGCAGTTCTTC	CASSGTQSYNEQFF
NA	TRBD1	TRBJ1-3	17	TRBV11-2	TGTGCCAGCAGCCGAGGGACAGGGGGAAGCTCTGGAAACACCATATATTTT	CASSRGTGGSSGNTIYF
few	TRBD2	TRBJ2-1	16	TRBV7-9	TGTGCCAGCAGCTTCTCCGGGACTAGCGGGAGTGTTGAGCAGTTCTTC	CASSFSGTSGSVEQFF
once	TRBD1	TRBJ2-3	13	TRBV29-1	TGCAGCGTTGCACAGGGGGCGCAAAATACGCAGTATTTT	CSVAQGAQNTQYF
NA	NA	TRBJ1-3	13	TRBV10-3	TGTGCCATCAGGGACACCTCTGGAAACACCATATATTTT	CAIRDTSGNTIYF
NA	NA	TRBJ2-5	14	TRBV5-1	TGCGCCAGCAGCCCTAACCTAGATCAAGAGACCCAGTACTTC	CASSPNLDQETQYF
NA	NA	TRBJ1-1	12	TRBV6-5	TGTGCCAGCAGGGACAGGAACACTGAAGCTTTCTTT	CASRDRNTEAFF
NA	NA	TRBJ2-2	16	TRBV18	TGTGCCAGCTCAACTCTGAGGGCCGTGGACACCGGGGAGCTGTTTTTT	CASSTLRAVDTGELFF
NA	TRBD1	TRBJ2-7	15	TRBV4-3	TGCGCCAGCAGCCAAGATTACGAGACAGGGGGCCTCCAGTACTTC	CASSQDYETGGLQYF
NA	NA	TRBJ1-1	15	TRBV9	TGTGCCAGCAGCGTAGATTGGGGGGGGGACACTGAAGCTTTCTTT	CASSVDWGGDTEAFF
NA	NA	TRBJ2-4	18	TRBV15	TGTGCCACCAGCAGAGATTTGCCCTTTACTGGGGGGCAAAACATTCAGTACTTC	CATSRDLPFTGGQNIQYF
NA	TRBD2	TRBJ2-7	16	TRBV7-8	TGTGCCAGCAGCTTTACTAGCGGGAGGTACTCCTACGAGCAGTACTTC	CASSFTSGRYSYEQYF